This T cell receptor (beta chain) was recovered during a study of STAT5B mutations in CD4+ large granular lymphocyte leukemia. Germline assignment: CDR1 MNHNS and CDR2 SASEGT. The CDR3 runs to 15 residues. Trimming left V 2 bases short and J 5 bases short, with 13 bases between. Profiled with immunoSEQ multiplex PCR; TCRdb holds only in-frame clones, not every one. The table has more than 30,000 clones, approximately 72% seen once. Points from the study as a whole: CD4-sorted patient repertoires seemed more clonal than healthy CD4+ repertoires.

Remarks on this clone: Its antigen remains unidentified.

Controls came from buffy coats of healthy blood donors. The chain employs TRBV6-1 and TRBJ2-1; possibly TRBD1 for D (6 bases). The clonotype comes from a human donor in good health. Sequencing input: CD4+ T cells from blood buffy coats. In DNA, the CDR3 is TGTGCCAGCAGTGAACTTGGGGGCGCGAACAATGAGCAGTTCTTC. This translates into CASSELGGANNEQFF.